This is a list of T cell receptor beta chains from one sample in a study of cytomegalovirus exposure and HLA in healthy donors. Libraries were prepared by immunoSEQ multiplex PCR; TCRdb keeps only in-frame clonotypes and omits some of them. The sample shows under 200,000 clones, 75% to 90% of them seen only once. What was sequenced was PBMCs. Receptors were obtained from a human donor in good health. Both conserved end residues are part of each CDR3. The D gene is left open where the match is weak. Some rows have no size entry. The others give once, few or many, or a class for an expanded clone.

v_gene: TRBV6-5; d_gene: .; j_gene: TRBJ2-3; abundance: .; CDR3nt: TGTGCCAGCAGTTCGTCGGGACTCACAGATACGCAGTATTTT; CDR3aa: CASSSSGLTDTQYF
v_gene: TRBV15; d_gene: .; j_gene: TRBJ1-6; abundance: .; CDR3nt: TGTGCCACCAGCATGGTTGGCCGTAATTCACCCCTCCACTTT; CDR3aa: CATSMVGRNSPLHF
v_gene: TRBV6-1; d_gene: TRBD2; j_gene: TRBJ2-7; abundance: .; CDR3nt: TGTGCCAGCAGGATCGTCCCAGCGGGGCTCTACGAGCAGTACTTC; CDR3aa: CASRIVPAGLYEQYF
v_gene: TRBV7-6; d_gene: .; j_gene: TRBJ2-3; abundance: .; CDR3nt: TGTGCCAGCAGCGATCGGACTCCCTCGAGCCCAGATACGCAGTATTTT; CDR3aa: CASSDRTPSSPDTQYF
v_gene: TRBV7-9; d_gene: TRBD1; j_gene: TRBJ1-6; abundance: .; CDR3nt: TGTGCCAGCAGCCGTAAGGACAGGGTGCGTAATTCACCCCTCCACTTT; CDR3aa: CASSRKDRVRNSPLHF
v_gene: TRBV10-3; d_gene: .; j_gene: TRBJ2-1; abundance: .; CDR3nt: TGTGCCTCAGGTAGCCGTGGCGGGGATGAGCAGTTCTTC; CDR3aa: CASGSRGGDEQFF
v_gene: TRBV7-2; d_gene: .; j_gene: TRBJ2-2; abundance: once; CDR3nt: TGTGCCAGCAGCTTATACAGGGACACCGGGGAGCTGTTTTTT; CDR3aa: CASSLYRDTGELFF
v_gene: TRBV4-1; d_gene: TRBD1; j_gene: TRBJ2-7; abundance: .; CDR3nt: TGCGCCAGCGGCCAAGAGGGACAGGGGGCTCCGTCCTACGAGCAGTACTTC; CDR3aa: CASGQEGQGAPSYEQYF
v_gene: TRBV11-3; d_gene: TRBD1; j_gene: TRBJ1-1; abundance: .; CDR3nt: TGTGCCAGCAGCTCCGGGACAGGGGTTCTTTTAATCACTGAAGCTTTCTTT; CDR3aa: CASSSGTGVLLITEAFF
v_gene: TRBV4-3; d_gene: TRBD2; j_gene: TRBJ2-1; abundance: .; CDR3nt: TGCGCCAGCAGCCAGAGCGGGGGGGCCAGGAATGAGCAGTTCTTC; CDR3aa: CASSQSGGARNEQFF
v_gene: TRBV5-1; d_gene: TRBD2; j_gene: TRBJ2-1; abundance: .; CDR3nt: TGCGCCAGCAGCGGATCGGGGGGCTACAATGAGCAGTTCTTC; CDR3aa: CASSGSGGYNEQFF
v_gene: TRBV14; d_gene: .; j_gene: TRBJ2-7; abundance: .; CDR3nt: TGTGCCAGCAGCGGGCCGGGAAGGAAGAGCTCCTACGAGCAGTACTTC; CDR3aa: CASSGPGRKSSYEQYF
v_gene: TRBV4-3; d_gene: .; j_gene: TRBJ1-2; abundance: .; CDR3nt: TGCGCCAGCAGCCAAGACTCGGGGAATGGCTACACCTTC; CDR3aa: CASSQDSGNGYTF
v_gene: TRBV9; d_gene: TRBD1; j_gene: TRBJ1-2; abundance: .; CDR3nt: TGTGCCAGCAGCGCCGCGGGAGACGGGACAGGGCCCTATGGCTACACCTTC; CDR3aa: CASSAAGDGTGPYGYTF
v_gene: TRBV5-4; d_gene: .; j_gene: TRBJ2-7; abundance: .; CDR3nt: TGTGCCAGCAGCTCACCGACAGCCTACGAGCAGTACTTC; CDR3aa: CASSSPTAYEQYF
v_gene: TRBV12-5; d_gene: TRBD2; j_gene: TRBJ2-5; abundance: .; CDR3nt: TGTGCTAGTGGTACGACGGGGGGGCCTGCGGAGACCCAGTACTTC; CDR3aa: CASGTTGGPAETQYF
v_gene: TRBV10-3; d_gene: .; j_gene: TRBJ1-2; abundance: few; CDR3nt: TGTGCCATCTCCAGGGGCAGTGGCTACACCTTC; CDR3aa: CAISRGSGYTF
v_gene: TRBV27; d_gene: .; j_gene: TRBJ2-7; abundance: .; CDR3nt: TGTGCCAGCAGTTTCCTGGGACAAACAGTAACCTACGAGCAGTACTTC; CDR3aa: CASSFLGQTVTYEQYF
v_gene: TRBV6-1; d_gene: .; j_gene: TRBJ2-7; abundance: .; CDR3nt: TGTGCCAGCATACTCGTCGGGGGCTCCTACGAGCAGTACTTC; CDR3aa: CASILVGGSYEQYF
v_gene: TRBV7-7; d_gene: TRBD1; j_gene: TRBJ2-7; abundance: .; CDR3nt: TGTGCCAGCAGCCACGCCCCGGGACAGGACTACGAGCAGTACTTC; CDR3aa: CASSHAPGQDYEQYF
v_gene: TRBV7-2; d_gene: TRBD1; j_gene: TRBJ1-6; abundance: .; CDR3nt: TGTGCCAGCAGCTTAGCCCTGACAGGGAGGTCACCCCTCCACTTT; CDR3aa: CASSLALTGRSPLHF
v_gene: TRBV5-4; d_gene: .; j_gene: TRBJ1-4; abundance: .; CDR3nt: TGTGCCAGCAGCCAAAGGGGGGGGGAAGAAAAACTGTTTTTT; CDR3aa: CASSQRGGEEKLFF
v_gene: TRBV10-3; d_gene: TRBD1; j_gene: TRBJ2-7; abundance: .; CDR3nt: TGTGCCATCAGTACAGGGGTCTCCTACGAGCAGTACTTC; CDR3aa: CAISTGVSYEQYF
v_gene: TRBV10-1; d_gene: .; j_gene: TRBJ2-7; abundance: .; CDR3nt: TGCGCCAGCACCGGAAGGATTAGCACGTCGAGCTCCTACGAGCAGTACTTC; CDR3aa: CASTGRISTSSSYEQYF
v_gene: TRBV15; d_gene: TRBD1; j_gene: TRBJ1-2; abundance: .; CDR3nt: TGTGCCACCAGCAGAGATAAGGAAGGGGGCAGGAACACCTTC; CDR3aa: CATSRDKEGGRNTF
v_gene: TRBV10-3; d_gene: TRBD2; j_gene: TRBJ2-2; abundance: .; CDR3nt: TGTGCCATCAGTGTGACTAGCGGGGAAACCGGGGAGCTGTTTTTT; CDR3aa: CAISVTSGETGELFF
v_gene: TRBV19; d_gene: TRBD1; j_gene: TRBJ1-4; abundance: few; CDR3nt: TGTGCCAGTAGTATAGCAACAGGGGTTAATGAAAAACTGTTTTTT; CDR3aa: CASSIATGVNEKLFF
v_gene: TRBV7-2; d_gene: .; j_gene: TRBJ2-5; abundance: .; CDR3nt: TGTGCCAGCAGCTTAGCATGGTCCGAGAAAGAGACCCAGTACTTC; CDR3aa: CASSLAWSEKETQYF
v_gene: TRBV5-6; d_gene: TRBD1; j_gene: TRBJ1-5; abundance: .; CDR3nt: TGTGCCAGCAGTTCGGACAGGGGAGTGGATAGCAATCAGCCCCAGCATTTT; CDR3aa: CASSSDRGVDSNQPQHF
v_gene: TRBV11-2; d_gene: TRBD1; j_gene: TRBJ1-5; abundance: once; CDR3nt: TGTGCCAGCAGCCAATCCGGACAGGTCATGGCCCAGCATTTT; CDR3aa: CASSQSGQVMAQHF
v_gene: TRBV4-1; d_gene: .; j_gene: TRBJ2-3; abundance: .; CDR3nt: TGCGCCAGCAGCCAAGACCTGGGGGCCCCAGATACGCAGTATTTT; CDR3aa: CASSQDLGAPDTQYF
v_gene: TRBV2; d_gene: .; j_gene: TRBJ2-3; abundance: few; CDR3nt: TGTGCCAGCCCACTTAGCACAGATACGCAGTATTTT; CDR3aa: CASPLSTDTQYF
v_gene: TRBV5-1; d_gene: .; j_gene: TRBJ1-2; abundance: .; CDR3nt: TGCGCCAGCAGCTTTTTGGAATGGGGGGACTATGGCTACACCTTC; CDR3aa: CASSFLEWGDYGYTF
v_gene: TRBV9; d_gene: .; j_gene: TRBJ1-1; abundance: .; CDR3nt: TGTGCCAGCAGCGTAGACCGGGGCACTGAAGCTTTCTTT; CDR3aa: CASSVDRGTEAFF
v_gene: TRBV4-3; d_gene: .; j_gene: TRBJ1-2; abundance: .; CDR3nt: TGCGCCAGCAGCCAAGAGGGGACGGTCACAGGGGGCTACACCTTC; CDR3aa: CASSQEGTVTGGYTF
v_gene: TRBV6-6; d_gene: .; j_gene: TRBJ1-6; abundance: .; CDR3nt: TGTGCCAGCAGCAGCTCCTATAATTCACCCCTCCACTTT; CDR3aa: CASSSSYNSPLHF
v_gene: TRBV10-2; d_gene: .; j_gene: TRBJ1-6; abundance: once; CDR3nt: TGCGCCAGCAAGTCCCAGGCGATGAATAATTCACCCCTCCACTTT; CDR3aa: CASKSQAMNNSPLHF
v_gene: TRBV9; d_gene: TRBD2; j_gene: TRBJ2-7; abundance: .; CDR3nt: TGTGCCAGCAGCGCAGAAGGACTAGCGGGGAGGGAGCAGTACTTC; CDR3aa: CASSAEGLAGREQYF
v_gene: TRBV29-1; d_gene: TRBD1; j_gene: TRBJ1-3; abundance: once; CDR3nt: TGCAGCGTTGATTGGGGACAGGGGTTAGACACCATATATTTT; CDR3aa: CSVDWGQGLDTIYF
v_gene: TRBV6-5; d_gene: .; j_gene: TRBJ1-2; abundance: .; CDR3nt: TGTGCCAGCAGTTACTCTAGGGGACATCAGACCTTC; CDR3aa: CASSYSRGHQTF
v_gene: TRBV7-9; d_gene: TRBD1; j_gene: TRBJ1-1; abundance: .; CDR3nt: TGTGCCAGCAGCTCACCCAGGGGGCTAGGGGACACTGAAGCTTTCTTT; CDR3aa: CASSSPRGLGDTEAFF
v_gene: TRBV11-2; d_gene: TRBD1; j_gene: TRBJ1-1; abundance: few; CDR3nt: TGTGCCAGCAGCTTGGACAGGGCGAACACTGAAGCTTTCTTT; CDR3aa: CASSLDRANTEAFF
v_gene: TRBV10-1; d_gene: .; j_gene: TRBJ2-1; abundance: .; CDR3nt: TGCGCCAGCAGACCACTAGTTACTCAGTTCTTC; CDR3aa: CASRPLVTQFF
v_gene: TRBV27; d_gene: TRBD2; j_gene: TRBJ2-1; abundance: .; CDR3nt: TGTGCCAGCAGTTTACTGCCCGAAGGGACTAACAATGAGCAGTTCTTC; CDR3aa: CASSLLPEGTNNEQFF
v_gene: TRBV19; d_gene: .; j_gene: TRBJ1-2; abundance: .; CDR3nt: TGTGCCAGTAGTATCTCTCTTCCAGCTAACTATGGCTACACCTTC; CDR3aa: CASSISLPANYGYTF